Shown below are 5 T cell receptor beta chains from a single sample sequenced in a study of a mutant IDH1 vaccine in newly diagnosed glioma. The antigens these receptors bind are not known. Assay: immunoSEQ multiplex PCR; the TCRdb copy retains only in-frame clones and omits some. The sample records fewer than 45,000 clones, around 78% being singletons. Documented time point: week 23, last vaccination. Vaccination used 300 ug of mutant IDH1 20-mer peptide per dose, with topical imiquimod. The starting material was PBMCs, obtained from a glioma patient whose treatment included an IDH1 peptide vaccine. These receptors were obtained from a woman between 40 and 50 years old with glioma. Some clones in this sample may be carry-over from other donors' samples.

The gene calls are TRBV5-1 and TRBJ1-2; D perhaps matches TRBD1 (5 bases). This CDR3 spans 13 amino acids. Per germline, CDR1 SGHRS and CDR2 YFSETQ. V was trimmed by 3 bases and J by 8 bases, leaving 14 bases between them. The CDR3 here is CASSSSGLWGYTF. CDR3 DNA sequence: TGCGCCAGCAGCTCCTCGGGGCTATGGGGCTACACCTTC.

The rearrangement links TRBV9 to TRBJ2-3; D is undetermined. V lost 2 bases, J lost 0 bases, and 13 bases lay in between. Germline lookup yields CDR1 SGDLS and CDR2 YYNGEE. The CDR3 contains 16 residues. CDR3 sequence reads: CASSVARSTSTDTQYF. The CDR3 DNA reads TGTGCCAGCAGCGTGGCTCGTTCCACTAGCACAGATACGCAGTATTTT.

The chain joins TRBV6-1 to TRBJ1-4; TRBD1 is a possible D gene (5 bases). V dropped 4 bases and J dropped 3 bases, with 15 bases sitting between them. The germline CDR1 and CDR2 sequences are MNHNS and SASEGT. The CDR3 has 16 residues. CDR3 nucleotides: TGTGCCAGCAGTGGCACAGGTAGTACGGCTAATGAAAAACTGTTTTTT. Its protein product is CASSGTGSTANEKLFF.

This clone turned up a few times. The rearrangement joins TRBV5-5 to TRBJ1-5; D ambiguous. This CDR3 has 14 amino acids. V shed 2 bases and J shed 5 bases, with 11 bases lying between them. The V gene's germline CDR1 is SGHKS and CDR2 YYEKEE (reference sequence). The CDR3 here is CASSLGGDYQPQHF. The DNA for the CDR3 is TGTGCCAGCAGCTTAGGTGGGGATTATCAGCCCCAGCATTTT.

This chain connects TRBV10-3 to TRBJ2-6, with D perhaps given as TRBD1 or TRBD2 (5 bases each). The germline V gene has CDR1 ENHRY and CDR2 SYGVKD. This CDR3 comprises 16 residues. Trimming removed 4 bases at V and 0 bases at J, with 10 bases between. CDR3 amino acids: CAISGDGRSGANVLTF. CDR3 nucleotides: TGTGCCATCAGTGGGGACGGCCGCTCTGGGGCCAACGTCCTGACTTTC.